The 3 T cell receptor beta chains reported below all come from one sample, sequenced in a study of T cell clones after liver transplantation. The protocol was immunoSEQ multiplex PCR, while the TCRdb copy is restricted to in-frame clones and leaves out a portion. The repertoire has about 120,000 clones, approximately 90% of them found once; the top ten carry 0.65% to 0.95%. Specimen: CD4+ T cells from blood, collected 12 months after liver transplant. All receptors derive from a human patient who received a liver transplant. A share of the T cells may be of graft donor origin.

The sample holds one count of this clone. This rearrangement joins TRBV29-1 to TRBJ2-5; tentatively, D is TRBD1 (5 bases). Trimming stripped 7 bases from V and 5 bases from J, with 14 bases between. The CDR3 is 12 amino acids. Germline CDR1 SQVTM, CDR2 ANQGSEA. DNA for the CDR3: TGCAGCGGGGCCAGAAAGGGGGAGACCCAGTACTTC. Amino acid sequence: CSGARKGETQYF. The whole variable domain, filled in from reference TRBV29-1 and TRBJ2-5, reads SAVISQKPSRDICQRGTSLTIQCQVDSQVTMMFWYRQQPGQSLTLIATANQGSEATYESGFVIDKFPISRPNLTFSTLTVSNMSPEDSSIYLCSGARKGETQYFGPGTRLLVL.

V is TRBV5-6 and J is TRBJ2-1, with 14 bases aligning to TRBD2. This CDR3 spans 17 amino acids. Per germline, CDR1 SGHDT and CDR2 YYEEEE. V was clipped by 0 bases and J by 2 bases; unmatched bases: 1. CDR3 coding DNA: TGTGCCAGCAGCTTGGAGACTAGCGGGAGGGCCTACAATGAGCAGTTCTTC. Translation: CASSLETSGRAYNEQFF.

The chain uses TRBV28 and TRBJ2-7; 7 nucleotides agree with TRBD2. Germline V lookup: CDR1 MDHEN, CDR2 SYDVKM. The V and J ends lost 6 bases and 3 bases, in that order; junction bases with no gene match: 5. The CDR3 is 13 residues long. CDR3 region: CASRSSGHYEQYF. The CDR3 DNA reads TGTGCCAGCAGGTCTAGCGGACACTACGAGCAGTACTTC.